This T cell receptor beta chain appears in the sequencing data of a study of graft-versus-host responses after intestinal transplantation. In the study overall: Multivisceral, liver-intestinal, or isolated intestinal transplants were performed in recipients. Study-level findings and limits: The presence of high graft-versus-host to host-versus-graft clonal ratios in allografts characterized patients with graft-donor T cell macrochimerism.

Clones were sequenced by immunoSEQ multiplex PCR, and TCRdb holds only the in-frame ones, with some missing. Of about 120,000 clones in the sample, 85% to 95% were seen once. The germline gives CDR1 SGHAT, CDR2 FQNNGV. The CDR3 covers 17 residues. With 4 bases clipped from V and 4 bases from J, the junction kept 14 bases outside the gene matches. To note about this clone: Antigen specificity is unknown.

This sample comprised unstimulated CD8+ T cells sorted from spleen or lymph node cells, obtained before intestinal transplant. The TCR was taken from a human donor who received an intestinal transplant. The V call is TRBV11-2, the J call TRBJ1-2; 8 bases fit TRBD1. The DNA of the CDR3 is TGTGCCAGCAGCTCGGTTGGGGGACAGGCCCATTTCTATGGCTACACCTTC. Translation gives CASSSVGGQAHFYGYTF. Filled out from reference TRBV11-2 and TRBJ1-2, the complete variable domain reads EAGVAQSPRYKIIEKRQSVAFWCNPISGHATLYWYQQILGQGPKLLIQFQNNGVVDDSQLPKDRFSAERLKGVDSTLKIQPAKLEDSAVYLCASSSVGGQAHFYGYTFGSGTRLTVV.